The source of this T cell receptor (beta chain) is a study of identical twins. This clonotype was detected a few times. A single record per CDR3 protein comes from TCRdb applying MiXCR to the 5' RACE reads. The sample contains approximately 410,000 distinct CDR3 sequences, under 20% of which appear only once. The sequence derives from a man in his forties or fifties in good health. What was sequenced was naive T cells sorted from blood.

The CDR3 region is CASSQVPSGVNTGELFF. In DNA form, the CDR3 reads TGCGCCAGCAGCCAAGTGCCTAGCGGGGTGAACACCGGGGAGCTGTTTTTT. The chain combines TRBV4-3 with TRBJ2-2, with 9 bases identical to TRBD2. This CDR3 has 17 amino acids. With 1 base clipped from V and 1 base from J, the junction kept 4 bases outside the gene matches. The V gene's germline CDR1 is LGHNA and CDR2 YSLEER.